This TCR beta chain appears in the sequencing data of a study of blood T cell repertoires in COVID-19. Study as a whole: The United States, Italy and Spain provided the acute and convalescent COVID-19 samples.

Per the original methods: Using reference gene primer amplification, nucleated cell counts were estimated. Sequencing was performed with immunoSEQ multiplex PCR; in TCRdb, only in-frame clones are kept and a portion is missing. V, J and clone size are taken as reported in that table, and D and trimming were inferred from the DNA itself. The sample carries 200,000 to 250,000 clones, approximately 81% recorded once. Trimming pared 4 bases from V and 7 bases from J, leaving 13 bases between. CDR1 and CDR2 (germline): SEHNR, FQNEAQ (reference sequence). This CDR3 comprises 13 residues. The V gene is TRBV7-9, the J gene TRBJ1-1, with unresolved D. Material for sequencing was peripheral blood. This TCR was recovered from an elderly woman with acute or convalescent COVID-19. This chain's CDR3 is CASSSSSHSEAFF. The DNA of the CDR3 is TGTGCCAGCAGCTCCTCTTCCCACAGTGAAGCTTTCTTT. The full variable domain, completed using reference TRBV7-9 and TRBJ1-1, is DTGVSQNPRHKITKRGQNVTFRCDPISEHNRLYWYRQTLGQGPEFLTYFQNEAQLEKSRLLSDRFSAERPKGSFSTLEIQRTEQGDSAMYLCASSSSSHSEAFFGQGTRLTVV.